These 21 T cell receptor beta chains share one sample of origin, sequenced in a study of a mutant IDH1 vaccine in newly diagnosed glioma. This table comes from immunoSEQ multiplex PCR, and its TCRdb copy is limited to in-frame clones, with some not included. The sample includes around 50,000 clones, more than 65% of them seen just once. No antigen is known for these receptors. The time point was: week 35, safety follow-up. With topical imiquimod, each dose of the vaccine consisted of 300 ug of mutant IDH1 20-mer peptide. Sequenced here: PBMCs, sampled from a glioma patient whose treatment included an IDH1 peptide vaccine. These TCRs come from a man between 40 and 49 years old with glioma.

The chain has TRBV5-4 and TRBJ1-5, with D unresolved. CDR3 length equals 12 residues. V dropped 4 bases and J dropped 9 bases, with 11 bases sitting between them. From germline, CDR1 is SGHNT and CDR2 YYREEE (reference sequence). The CDR3 DNA reads as TGTGCCAGCAGCAGGGCAGCCGGGCCCCAGCATTTT. Its protein is CASSRAAGPQHF.

Concerning this clone itself: The same CDR3 can be traced to other DNA sequences in this sample. The chain links TRBV18 to TRBJ1-3; no clear D. This CDR3 is 13 amino acids long. The V end lost 0 bases, the J end lost 5 bases, and 5 bases lay between the germline ends. Germline V gives CDR1 KGHSH, CDR2 LQKENI. The CDR3 region is CASSPPTRNTIYF. Here the CDR3 DNA reads TGTGCCAGCTCACCACCCACTCGAAACACCATATATTTT.

V is TRBV5-1 and J is TRBJ2-5; D possibly corresponds to TRBD2 (6 bases). V gave up 3 bases and J gave up 1 base, with 13 bases separating them. The germline CDR1 and CDR2 sequences are SGHRS and YFSETQ. The CDR3 is 15 residues long. The CDR3 DNA follows: TGCGCCAGCAGCTCTCTCGGGGGTCCCCAAGAGACCCAGTACTTC. The encoded protein is CASSSLGGPQETQYF.

This clone has only one observation. The rearrangement links TRBV30 to TRBJ1-3; D is unresolved. Between the trimmed V and J ends, which lost 3 bases and 1 base, there was a span of 7 bases. CDR1 is GTSNPN, CDR2 SVGIG, per germline (reference sequence). The CDR3 has 13 amino acids. The CDR3 loop is CAWRRPSGNTIYF. CDR3 DNA sequence: TGTGCCTGGAGGCGGCCATCTGGAAACACCATATATTTT.

The V gene is TRBV19, the J gene TRBJ1-2; no clear D gene. CDR1 and CDR2 from the germline V gene are LNHDA and SQIVND (reference sequence). The CDR3 sequence is 13 residues long. With 3 bases removed from V and 2 bases from J, the gap between germline ends came to 7 bases. The CDR3 reads CASSMWQNYGYTF. CDR3 nucleotides: TGTGCCAGTAGTATGTGGCAGAACTATGGCTACACCTTC.

In DNA form, the CDR3 reads TGTGCCAGCAGTTCCGGGACAGAACACTACGAGCAGTACTTC. Translated: CASSSGTEHYEQYF. This chain uses TRBV2 with TRBJ2-7, with 7 bases matching TRBD1. V trimming: 5 bases; J trimming: 3 bases; junction bases outside the gene matches: 7. The CDR3 has 14 residues. CDR1 and CDR2 (germline): SNHLY, FYNNEI. Together with reference TRBV2 and TRBJ2-7, the CDR3 gives the full variable domain: EPEVTQTPSHQVTQMGQEVILRCVPISNHLYFYWYRQILGQKVEFLVSFYNNEISEKSEIFDDQFSVERPDGSNFTLKIRSTKLEDSAMYFCASSSGTEHYEQYFGPGTRLTVT.

The chain links TRBV2 to TRBJ1-5; unclear D gene. There are 14 residues in the CDR3. The V end was cut by 4 bases, the J end by 2 bases, with 9 bases between. Germline V lookup: CDR1 SNHLY, CDR2 FYNNEI. CDR3 nucleotide sequence: TGTGCCAGCAGTGCGCGCAGTGGCAATCAGCCCCAGCATTTT. As protein: CASSARSGNQPQHF.

The V call is TRBV7-9, the J call TRBJ2-1; TRBD2 aligns across 7 bases. After removal of 0 bases from V and 4 bases from J, the junction contained 6 bases not matched to a gene. CDR3 length: 16 amino acids. CDR1 is SEHNR, CDR2 FQNEAQ, per germline (reference sequence). The CDR3 is CASSLAGGTAYNEQFF. CDR3 nucleotides: TGTGCCAGCAGCTTAGCGGGGGGGACTGCTTACAATGAGCAGTTCTTC.

The chain uses TRBV5-6 and TRBJ2-2, with D possibly being TRBD1 (6 bases). Trimming took 0 bases from V and 6 from J, leaving 15 bases between them. The CDR3 consists of 16 residues. Germline lookup yields CDR1 SGHDT and CDR2 YYEEEE. The CDR3 protein is CASSLDARTVPGELFF. CDR3 in DNA: TGTGCCAGCAGCTTGGACGCAAGGACAGTCCCCGGGGAGCTGTTTTTT.

In this sample, this clone turned up once. The rearrangement joins TRBV6-1 to TRBJ1-2, with D possibly matching TRBD1 (6 bases). V was clipped by 7 bases and J by 4 bases, with 16 bases between them. Looked up from germline, CDR1 is MNHNS and CDR2 is SASEGT. CDR3 length: 14 residues. CDR3 nucleotide sequence: TGTGCCAGCAAACCCACGAGGGGGGCCTATGGCTACACCTTC. Translated, it gives CASKPTRGAYGYTF.

This chain joins TRBV7-9 and TRBJ1-2; D gene unclear. This CDR3 is built from 15 residues. Per the germline V gene, CDR1 is SEHNR and CDR2 is FQNEAQ (reference sequence). V gave up 6 bases and J gave up 4 bases, with 18 bases separating them. CDR3 sequence: CASSPNEDEFYGYTF. The DNA for the CDR3 is TGTGCCAGCAGTCCCAATGAAGACGAGTTCTATGGCTACACCTTC.

The chain couples TRBV29-1 to TRBJ2-5, with 10 bases lining up with TRBD2. The germline V gene encodes CDR1 SQVTM and CDR2 ANQGSEA. The CDR3 totals 12 residues. V lost 7 bases and J lost 2; bases outside the gene matches: 1. The CDR3 here is CSGAGGQETQYF. The CDR3, as DNA: TGCAGCGGAGCGGGGGGGCAAGAGACCCAGTACTTC.

The chain joins TRBV6-5 to TRBJ1-1; perhaps TRBD1 as D (6 bases). The CDR3 runs 14 residues. Germline assignment: CDR1 MNHEY and CDR2 SVGAGI. Trimming pared 5 bases from V and 5 bases from J, leaving 15 bases between. CDR3 residues: CASSTGGAGTEAFF. Written as DNA, the CDR3 is TGTGCCAGCAGTACGGGGGGGGCCGGGACTGAAGCTTTCTTT.

This clone has just a few counts. The chain carries TRBV9 and TRBJ1-4; maybe TRBD1 (5 bases). This CDR3 region has 15 residues. V was trimmed by 6 bases and J by 3 bases, leaving 15 bases between them. In germline, CDR1 is SGDLS, CDR2 YYNGEE. The CDR3 protein is CASTVGGTANEKLFF. As DNA, the CDR3 is TGTGCCAGCACCGTCGGGGGAACAGCTAATGAAAAACTGTTTTTT. Full variable domain (missing parts from reference TRBV9 and TRBJ1-4): DSGVTQTPKHLITATGQRVTLRCSPRSGDLSVYWYQQSLDQGLQFLIQYYNGEERAKGNILERFSAQQFPDLHSELNLSSLELGDSALYFCASTVGGTANEKLFFGSGTQLSVL.

The chain uses TRBV5-8 and TRBJ2-6; no clear D gene. Germline V gives CDR1 SGHTS, CDR2 YDEGEE. V lost 4 bases, J lost 3 bases, and 11 bases lay in between. CDR3 length: 15 residues. The CDR3 coding sequence is TGTGCCAGCAGCCCCCAGGATTTTGGGGCCAACGTCCTGACTTTC. Protein: CASSPQDFGANVLTF.

V and J are TRBV2 and TRBJ2-7; 12 positions agree with TRBD1. The CDR3 has 14 amino acids. From germline, CDR1 is SNHLY and CDR2 FYNNEI. The V gene end was trimmed by 4 bases and the J gene end by 7 bases; junction bases not matched to a gene: 5. CDR3 loop: CASSGRDRGREQYF. For the CDR3, the DNA is TGTGCCAGCAGTGGCCGGGACAGGGGGCGGGAGCAGTACTTC.

The chain is built from TRBV27 and TRBJ1-5, with D possibly TRBD1 on 5 matching bases. The ends were cut back, 4 bases at V and 5 bases at J, with 15 bases in the middle. CDR3 length: 15 residues. The germline V gene encodes CDR1 MNHEY and CDR2 SMNVEV (reference sequence). CDR3 coding DNA: TGTGCCAGCAGTTGGCAAAAAGGGGACCATCAGCCCCAGCATTTT. It is translated as CASSWQKGDHQPQHF.

V usage is TRBV19 and J usage is TRBJ2-5; a weak D match, TRBD1 (7 bases). Germline V lookup: CDR1 LNHDA, CDR2 SQIVND (reference sequence). Trimming removed 5 bases at V and 2 bases at J, with 12 bases between. The CDR3 extends over 14 amino acids. In DNA form, the CDR3 reads TGTGCCAGTAGTCTCGGGGGACAGCAAGAGACCCAGTACTTC. Protein sequence: CASSLGGQQETQYF.

The genes are TRBV5-1 and TRBJ1-2; no firm D call. The germline V gene encodes CDR1 SGHRS and CDR2 YFSETQ. Between the trimmed V and J ends, which lost 0 bases and 8 bases, there was a span of 5 bases. The CDR3 loop spans 11 amino acids. CDR3 region: CASSLDEGYTF. CDR3 DNA sequence: TGCGCCAGCAGCTTGGACGAAGGCTACACCTTC.

The chain links TRBV5-1 to TRBJ1-5; D unresolved. V lost 0 bases and J lost 2, with 9 bases in between. Germline assignment: CDR1 SGHRS and CDR2 YFSETQ. The CDR3 contains 15 residues. The CDR3, as DNA: TGCGCCAGCAGCTTGGAGGGATATGGCAATCAGCCCCAGCATTTT. This encodes CASSLEGYGNQPQHF.

CDR3 in DNA: TGTGCCAGCCTGGGACGGTATAATTCACCCCTCCACTTT. It is translated as CASLGRYNSPLHF. V is TRBV2 and J is TRBJ1-6; the D gene is possibly TRBD1 (5 bases). The CDR3 has 13 residues. Looked up from germline, CDR1 is SNHLY and CDR2 is FYNNEI. Trimming pared 8 bases from V and 4 bases from J, leaving 9 bases between.